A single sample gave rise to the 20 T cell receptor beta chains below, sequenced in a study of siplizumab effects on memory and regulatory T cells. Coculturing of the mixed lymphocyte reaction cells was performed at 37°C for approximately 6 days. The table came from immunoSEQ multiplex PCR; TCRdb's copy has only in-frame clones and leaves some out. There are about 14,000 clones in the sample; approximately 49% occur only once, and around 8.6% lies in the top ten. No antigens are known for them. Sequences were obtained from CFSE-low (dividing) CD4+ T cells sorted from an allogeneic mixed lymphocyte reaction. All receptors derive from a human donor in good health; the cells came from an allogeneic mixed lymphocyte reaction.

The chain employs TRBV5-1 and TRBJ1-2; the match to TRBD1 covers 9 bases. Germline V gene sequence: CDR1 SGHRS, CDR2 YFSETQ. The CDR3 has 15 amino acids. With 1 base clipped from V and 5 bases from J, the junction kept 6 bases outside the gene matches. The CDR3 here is CASSLTQGARYGYTF. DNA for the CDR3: TGCGCCAGCAGCTTGACACAGGGGGCGCGATATGGCTACACCTTC. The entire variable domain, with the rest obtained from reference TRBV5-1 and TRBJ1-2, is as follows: KAGVTQTPRYLIKTRGQQVTLSCSPISGHRSVSWYQQTPGQGLQFLFEYFSETQRNKGNFPGRFSGRQFSNSRSEMNVSTLELGDSALYLCASSLTQGARYGYTFGSGTRLTVV.

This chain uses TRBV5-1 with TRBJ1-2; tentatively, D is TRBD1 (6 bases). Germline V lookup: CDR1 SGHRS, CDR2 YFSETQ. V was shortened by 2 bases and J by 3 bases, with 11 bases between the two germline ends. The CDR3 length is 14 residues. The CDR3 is CASSLEGVDYGYTF. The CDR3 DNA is TGCGCCAGCAGCTTAGAGGGGGTTGACTATGGCTACACCTTC.

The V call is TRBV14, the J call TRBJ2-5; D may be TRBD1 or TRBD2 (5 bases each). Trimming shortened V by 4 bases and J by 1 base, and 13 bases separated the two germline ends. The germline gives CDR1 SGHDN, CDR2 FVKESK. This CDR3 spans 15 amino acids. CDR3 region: CASSPLPGTQETQYF. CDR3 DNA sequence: TGTGCCAGCAGCCCCCTACCCGGGACCCAAGAGACCCAGTACTTC.

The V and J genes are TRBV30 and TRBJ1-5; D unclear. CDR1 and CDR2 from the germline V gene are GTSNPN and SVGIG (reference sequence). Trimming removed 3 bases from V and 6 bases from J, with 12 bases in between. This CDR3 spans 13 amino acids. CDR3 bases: TGTGCCTGGAGCCCCAATCTGGGTCAGCCCCAGCATTTT. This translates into CAWSPNLGQPQHF. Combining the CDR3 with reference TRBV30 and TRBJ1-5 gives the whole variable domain SQTIHQWPATLVQPVGSPLSLECTVEGTSNPNLYWYRQAAGRGLQLLFYSVGIGQISSEVPQNLSASRPQDRQFILSSKKLLLSDSGFYLCAWSPNLGQPQHFGDGTRLSIL.

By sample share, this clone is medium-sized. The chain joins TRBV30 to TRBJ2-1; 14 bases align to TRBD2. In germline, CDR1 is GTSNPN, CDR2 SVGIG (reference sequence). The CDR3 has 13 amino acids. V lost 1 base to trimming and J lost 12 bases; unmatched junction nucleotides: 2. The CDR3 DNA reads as TGTGCCTGGAGTGCAGGACTAGCGGGGGGGCAGTTCTTC. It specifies CAWSAGLAGGQFF.

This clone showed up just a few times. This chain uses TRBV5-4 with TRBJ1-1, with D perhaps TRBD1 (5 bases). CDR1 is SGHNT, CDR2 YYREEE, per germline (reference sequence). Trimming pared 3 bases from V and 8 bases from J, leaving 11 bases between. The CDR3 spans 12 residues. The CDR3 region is CASSWGSREAFF. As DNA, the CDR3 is TGTGCCAGCAGCTGGGGCTCAAGGGAAGCTTTCTTT.

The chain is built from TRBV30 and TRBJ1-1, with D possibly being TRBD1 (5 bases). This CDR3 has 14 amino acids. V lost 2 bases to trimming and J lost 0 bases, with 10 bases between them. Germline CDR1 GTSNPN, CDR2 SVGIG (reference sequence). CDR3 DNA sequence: TGTGCCTGGAGTTTATGGGGGATGAACACTGAAGCTTTCTTT. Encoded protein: CAWSLWGMNTEAFF.

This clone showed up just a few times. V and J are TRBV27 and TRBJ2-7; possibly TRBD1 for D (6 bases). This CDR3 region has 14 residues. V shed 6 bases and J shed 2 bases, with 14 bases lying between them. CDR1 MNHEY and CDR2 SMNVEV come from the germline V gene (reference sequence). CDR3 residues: CASRSAGDTYEQYF. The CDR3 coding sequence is TGTGCCAGCAGATCAGCAGGGGACACCTACGAGCAGTACTTC.

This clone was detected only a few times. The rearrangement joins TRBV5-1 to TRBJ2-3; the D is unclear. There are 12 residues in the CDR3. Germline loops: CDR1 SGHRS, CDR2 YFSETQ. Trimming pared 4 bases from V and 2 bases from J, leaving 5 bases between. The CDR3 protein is CASSLTTDTQYF. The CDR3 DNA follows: TGCGCCAGCAGCCTAACCACAGATACGCAGTATTTT.

The CDR3 DNA reads TGCGCCAGCAGCCAAGAAGGAATAGGTCAGGGGGACATTCAGTACTTC. As protein: CASSQEGIGQGDIQYF. The rearrangement joins TRBV4-1 to TRBJ2-4, with 7 bases identical to TRBD1. The V segment lost 0 bases and the J segment 8 bases; nucleotides outside the gene matches: 10. Germline V gives CDR1 MGHRA, CDR2 YSYEKL. CDR3 size: 16 residues.

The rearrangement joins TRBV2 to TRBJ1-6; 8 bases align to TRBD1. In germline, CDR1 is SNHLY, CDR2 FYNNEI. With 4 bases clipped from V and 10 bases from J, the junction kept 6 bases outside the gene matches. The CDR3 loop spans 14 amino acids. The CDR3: CASSGRQGNSPLHF. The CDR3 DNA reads TGTGCCAGCAGTGGGAGACAGGGGAACTCACCCCTCCACTTT. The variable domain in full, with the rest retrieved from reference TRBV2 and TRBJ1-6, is EPEVTQTPSHQVTQMGQEVILRCVPISNHLYFYWYRQILGQKVEFLVSFYNNEISEKSEIFDDQFSVERPDGSNFTLKIRSTKLEDSAMYFCASSGRQGNSPLHFGNGTRLTVT.

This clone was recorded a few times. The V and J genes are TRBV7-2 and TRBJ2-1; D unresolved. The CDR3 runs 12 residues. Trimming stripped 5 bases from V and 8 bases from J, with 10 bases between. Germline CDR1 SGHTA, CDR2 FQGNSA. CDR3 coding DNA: TGTGCCAGCAGCCCGATCCCCGATGAGCAGTTCTTC. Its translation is CASSPIPDEQFF. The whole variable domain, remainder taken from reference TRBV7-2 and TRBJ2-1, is GAGVSQSPSNKVTEKGKDVELRCDPISGHTALYWYRQSLGQGLEFLIYFQGNSAPDKSGLPSDRFSAERTGGSVSTLTIQRTQQEDSAVYLCASSPIPDEQFFGPGTRLTVL.

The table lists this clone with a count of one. This CDR3 is CASSPFRGNRQETQYF. DNA of the CDR3: TGTGCCAGCAGCCCCTTCCGGGGGAACCGCCAAGAGACCCAGTACTTC. V and J are TRBV14 and TRBJ2-5, with a weak D call TRBD2 (6 bases). The V end was cut by 4 bases, the J end by 1 base, with 16 bases between. The CDR3 is 16 residues long. Germline V gene lookup returns CDR1 SGHDN and CDR2 FVKESK.

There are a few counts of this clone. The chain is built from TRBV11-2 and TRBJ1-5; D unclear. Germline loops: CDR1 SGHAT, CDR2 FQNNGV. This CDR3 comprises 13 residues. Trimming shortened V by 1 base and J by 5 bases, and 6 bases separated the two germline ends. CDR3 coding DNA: TGTGCCAGCAGCTTAGCCACCTATCAGCCCCAGCATTTT. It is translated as CASSLATYQPQHF.

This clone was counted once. This CDR3 reads CASSFGQGASPLHF. Written as DNA, the CDR3 is TGTGCCAGCAGCTTCGGACAGGGCGCATCACCCCTCCACTTT. The gene calls are TRBV11-3 and TRBJ1-6; 8 bases are shared with TRBD1. Losses at the gene ends were 3 bases for V and 10 bases for J; bases not matched to a gene: 5. CDR3 length: 14 residues. Germline V CDR1 and CDR2: SGHNT, YENEEA.

CDR3 sequence (DNA): TGCAGTGCTAGTACCGGGGAGGGCTACACCTTC. Translating gives CSASTGEGYTF. The rearrangement joins TRBV20-1 to TRBJ1-2, with D uncertain. CDR1 and CDR2 (germline): DFQATT, SNEGSKA (reference sequence). V was clipped by 3 bases and J by 8 bases, with 10 bases between them. The CDR3 runs 11 residues.

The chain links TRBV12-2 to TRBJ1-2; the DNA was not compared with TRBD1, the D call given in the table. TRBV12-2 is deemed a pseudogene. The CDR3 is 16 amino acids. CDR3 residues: CASRTRQGLANYGYTF. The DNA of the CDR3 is TGTGCAAGTCGCACCCGACAGGGGTTAGCTAACTATGGCTACACCTTC.

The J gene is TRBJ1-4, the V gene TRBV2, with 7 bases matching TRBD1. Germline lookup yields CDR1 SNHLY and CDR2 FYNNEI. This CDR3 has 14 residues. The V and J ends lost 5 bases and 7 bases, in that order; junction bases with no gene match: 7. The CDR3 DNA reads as TGTGCCAGCAGTCGACAGGGCTTAGGTGAAAAACTGTTTTTT. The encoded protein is CASSRQGLGEKLFF.

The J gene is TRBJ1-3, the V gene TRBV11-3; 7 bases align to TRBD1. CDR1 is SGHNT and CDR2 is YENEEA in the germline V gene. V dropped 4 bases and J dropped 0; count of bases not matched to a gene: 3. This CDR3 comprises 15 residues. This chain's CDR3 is CASSSQGPSGNTIYF. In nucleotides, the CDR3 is TGTGCCAGCAGCTCACAGGGGCCCTCTGGAAACACCATATATTTT.

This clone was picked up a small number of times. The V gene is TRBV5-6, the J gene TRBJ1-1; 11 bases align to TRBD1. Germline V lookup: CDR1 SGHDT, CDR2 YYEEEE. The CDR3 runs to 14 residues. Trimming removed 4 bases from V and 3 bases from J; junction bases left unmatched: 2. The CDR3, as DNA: TGTGCCAGCAGCGGGGGACAGGGGGACACTGAAGCTTTCTTT. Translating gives CASSGGQGDTEAFF. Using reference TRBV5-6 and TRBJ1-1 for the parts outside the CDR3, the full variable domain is DAGVTQSPTHLIKTRGQQVTLRCSPKSGHDTVSWYQQALGQGPQFIFQYYEEEERQRGNFPDRFSGHQFPNYSSELNVNALLLGDSALYLCASSGGQGDTEAFFGQGTRLTVV.